The clone carrying this T cell receptor beta chain was seen once. Its antigen is still unknown. These data are taken from a study of shared clonotypes between healthy human individuals. Study-wide context: A donor's plate count was three for CD4 naive and three for CD4 memory; CD8 naive had two and CD8 memory one. General study points: Limited genetic and exposure-history diversity came from having few donors.

After removal of 6 bases from V and 4 bases from J, the junction contained 6 bases not matched to a gene. The V gene's germline CDR1 is LGHNA and CDR2 YSLEER. This CDR3 region has 15 residues. Original processing notes: Filtering differed, since immunoSEQ gave only junction sequences and no quality scores. Sequencing used immunoSEQ multiplex PCR; TCRdb keeps in-frame clones, though not all of them. That table gives V, J and clone size, and the DNA gave D and trimming. The profile shows about 1.4 million clones, more than 95% of them singletons. The sequence was collected from a man younger than 40 in good health. The sequenced sample consisted of naive CD4+ T cells sorted from blood. Noted subset: CD45RA+ positively selected. The chain is built from TRBV4-3 and TRBJ1-5, with TRBD1 identical over 10 bases. The DNA for the CDR3 is TGCGCCAGCAGTCGCCGGGACAGGGGTAATCAGCCCCAGCATTTT. It codes for CASSRRDRGNQPQHF.